This entry lists 9 T cell receptor beta chains sequenced from one sample in a study of memory CD4+ T cells and cytomegalovirus serostatus. Single viable CD3+CD4+CD8-CD45RO+ cells were sorted as the memory CD4+ T cells. The table came from immunoSEQ multiplex PCR; TCRdb's copy has only in-frame clones and leaves some out. The sample lists approximately 61,000 clones, roughly 75% occurring once. What was sequenced was memory CD4+ T cells from blood. The receptors derive from an adult in good health and CMV-seronegative. Some clones in this sample may be carry-over from other donors' samples.

The CDR3 protein is CASSRLAAETQYF. Written as DNA, the CDR3 is TGCGCCAGCAGCCGGCTAGCGGCCGAGACCCAGTACTTC. The V gene is TRBV4-1, the J gene TRBJ2-5, with TRBD2 identical over 7 bases. Germline assignment: CDR1 MGHRA and CDR2 YSYEKL. The CDR3 contains 13 residues. Trimming removed 4 bases from V and 5 bases from J; junction bases left unmatched: 4.

This clone came up a few times. The rearrangement joins TRBV19 to TRBJ1-2; D gene ambiguous. This CDR3 is 14 amino acids long. Germline lookup yields CDR1 LNHDA and CDR2 SQIVND (reference sequence). Trimming took 8 bases from V and 0 from J, leaving 13 bases between them. In nucleotides, the CDR3 is TGTGCCAGTGCCCCCGACGGAGCTAACTATGGCTACACCTTC. Translated, it gives CASAPDGANYGYTF.

V gene TRBV9 combines with J gene TRBJ2-1, with no clear D. The CDR3 loop spans 14 amino acids. Per the germline V gene, CDR1 is SGDLS and CDR2 is YYNGEE. Trimming took off 0 bases at V and 5 bases at J, with 9 bases between the two ends. The CDR3: CASSVGPLHNEQFF. CDR3 DNA sequence: TGTGCCAGCAGCGTAGGGCCCCTACACAATGAGCAGTTCTTC.

The chain uses TRBV19 and TRBJ2-1, with TRBD1 matching over 7 bases. V was clipped by 5 bases and J by 0 bases; unmatched bases: 7. The germline gives CDR1 LNHDA, CDR2 SQIVND (reference sequence). The CDR3 spans 16 residues. The DNA of the CDR3 is TGTGCCAGTAGTCCCTTGGGACAGAGCTCCTACAATGAGCAGTTCTTC. It is translated as CASSPLGQSSYNEQFF.

This chain joins TRBV6-5 and TRBJ1-5; D not certain. V shed 5 bases and J shed 7 bases, with 12 bases lying between them. Germline V gene lookup returns CDR1 MNHEY and CDR2 SVGAGI. The CDR3 has 13 amino acids. The CDR3 reads CASSDLPGQPQHF. The DNA for the CDR3 is TGTGCCAGCAGTGACCTCCCAGGACAGCCCCAGCATTTT.

The chain employs TRBV28 and TRBJ1-2; tentatively, D is TRBD1 (5 bases). Germline assignment: CDR1 MDHEN and CDR2 SYDVKM. CDR3 length equals 16 residues. Trimming stripped 3 bases from V and 1 base from J, with 15 bases between. As DNA, the CDR3 is TGTGCCAGCAGTTTTCTCGGCAGGGCTGATAACTATGGCTACACCTTC. It codes for CASSFLGRADNYGYTF.

The chain links TRBV7-3 to TRBJ2-1, with TRBD2 matching 11 bases. Per germline, CDR1 SGHTA and CDR2 FQGTGA. There are 18 residues in the CDR3. J gave up 7 bases and V 2 bases, and 13 bases lay outside the gene matches. Written as DNA, the CDR3 is TGTGCCAGCAGCTTAGGCGGACCCGGGACTAGCGGTGAAAATGAGCAGTTCTTC. Protein: CASSLGGPGTSGENEQFF.

The V call is TRBV5-4, the J call TRBJ1-2; tentative D call: TRBD1 (6 bases). The germline CDR1 and CDR2 sequences are SGHNT and YYREEE (reference sequence). The CDR3 sequence is 15 residues long. V was clipped by 3 bases and J by 4 bases, with 16 bases between them. The DNA for the CDR3 is TGTGCCAGCAGCTCGGCCTCCCAGGGGACCTATGGCTACACCTTC. This sequence encodes CASSSASQGTYGYTF.

The chain employs TRBV15 and TRBJ2-1; 8 nucleotides agree with TRBD1. Trimming took 1 base from V and 8 from J; bases not matched to a gene: 10. CDR3 length: 16 amino acids. Germline CDR1 LNHNV, CDR2 YYDKDF (reference sequence). CDR3 loop: CATSRVGRGLYYEQFF. The CDR3 DNA reads as TGTGCCACCAGCAGAGTAGGCAGGGGGCTTTACTATGAGCAGTTCTTC.